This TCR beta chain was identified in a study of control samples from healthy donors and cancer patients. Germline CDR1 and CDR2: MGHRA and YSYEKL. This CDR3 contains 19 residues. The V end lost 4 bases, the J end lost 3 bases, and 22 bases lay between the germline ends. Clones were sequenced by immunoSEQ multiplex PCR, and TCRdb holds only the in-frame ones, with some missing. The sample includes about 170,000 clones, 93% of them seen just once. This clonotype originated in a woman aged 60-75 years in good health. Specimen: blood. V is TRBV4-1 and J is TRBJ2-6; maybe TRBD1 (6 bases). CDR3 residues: CASSPHTDRNPFGANVLTF. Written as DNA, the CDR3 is TGCGCCAGCAGCCCACATACGGACAGAAACCCTTTTGGGGCCAACGTCCTGACTTTC.